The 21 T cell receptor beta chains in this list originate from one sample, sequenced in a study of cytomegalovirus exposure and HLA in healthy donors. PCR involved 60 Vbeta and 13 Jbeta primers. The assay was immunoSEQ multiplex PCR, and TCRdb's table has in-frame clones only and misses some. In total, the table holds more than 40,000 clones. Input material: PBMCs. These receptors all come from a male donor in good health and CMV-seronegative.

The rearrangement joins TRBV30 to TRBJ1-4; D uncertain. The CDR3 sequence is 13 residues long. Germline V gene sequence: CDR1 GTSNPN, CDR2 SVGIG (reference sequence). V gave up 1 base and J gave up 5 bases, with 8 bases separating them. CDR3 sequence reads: CAWSGGGNEKLFF. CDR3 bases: TGTGCCTGGAGTGGAGGCGGAAATGAAAAACTGTTTTTT.

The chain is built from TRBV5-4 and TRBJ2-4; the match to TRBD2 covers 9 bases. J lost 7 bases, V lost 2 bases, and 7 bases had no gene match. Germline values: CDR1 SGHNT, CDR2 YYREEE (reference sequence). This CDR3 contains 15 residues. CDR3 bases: TGTGCCAGCAGCTTACGGGCGGGGGGGCCTAACATTCAGTACTTC. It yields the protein CASSLRAGGPNIQYF.

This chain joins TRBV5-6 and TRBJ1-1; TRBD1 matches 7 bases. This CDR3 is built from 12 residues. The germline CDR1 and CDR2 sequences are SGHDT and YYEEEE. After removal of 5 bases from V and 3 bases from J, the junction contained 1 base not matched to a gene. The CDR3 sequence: CASSQGDTEAFF. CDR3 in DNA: TGTGCCAGCAGTCAGGGGGACACTGAAGCTTTCTTT.

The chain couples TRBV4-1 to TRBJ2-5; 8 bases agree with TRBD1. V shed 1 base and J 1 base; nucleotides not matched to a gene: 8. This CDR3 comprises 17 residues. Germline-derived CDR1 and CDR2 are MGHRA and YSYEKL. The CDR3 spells CASSQGGAGGGQETQYF. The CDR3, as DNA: TGCGCCAGCAGCCAAGGAGGGGCAGGGGGCGGCCAAGAGACCCAGTACTTC.

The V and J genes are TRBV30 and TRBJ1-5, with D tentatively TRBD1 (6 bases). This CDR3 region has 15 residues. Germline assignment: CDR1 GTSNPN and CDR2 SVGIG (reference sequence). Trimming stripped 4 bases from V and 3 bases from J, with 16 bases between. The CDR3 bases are TGTGCCTGGACACTCCCGGGACACTTCAATCAGCCCCAGCATTTT. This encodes CAWTLPGHFNQPQHF.

Here the CDR3 reads CASSRGGPYEQYF. The CDR3 DNA sequence: TGTGCCAGCAGCAGGGGTGGCCCCTACGAGCAGTACTTC. The chain combines TRBV9 with TRBJ2-7, with TRBD1 as a possible D gene (5 bases). V shed 4 bases and J shed 2 bases, with 10 bases lying between them. The V gene's germline CDR1 is SGDLS and CDR2 YYNGEE. The CDR3 runs to 13 residues.

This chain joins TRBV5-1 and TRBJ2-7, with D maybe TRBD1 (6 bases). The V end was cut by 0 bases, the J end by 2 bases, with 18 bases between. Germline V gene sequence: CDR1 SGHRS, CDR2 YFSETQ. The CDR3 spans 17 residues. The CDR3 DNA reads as TGCGCCAGCAGCTTGGGGCTCAGACAGGCGTTTACCTACGAGCAGTACTTC. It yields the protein CASSLGLRQAFTYEQYF.

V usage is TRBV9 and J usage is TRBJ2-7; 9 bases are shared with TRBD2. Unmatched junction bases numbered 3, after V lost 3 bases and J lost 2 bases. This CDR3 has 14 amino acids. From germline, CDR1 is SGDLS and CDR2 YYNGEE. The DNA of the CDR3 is TGTGCCAGCAGCGGGGGCGGGGGGGCCTACGAGCAGTACTTC. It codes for CASSGGGGAYEQYF.

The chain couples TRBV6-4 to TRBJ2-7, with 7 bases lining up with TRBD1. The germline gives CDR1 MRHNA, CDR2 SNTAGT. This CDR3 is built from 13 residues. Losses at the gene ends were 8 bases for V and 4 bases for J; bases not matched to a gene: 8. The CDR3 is CASEKGARYEQYF. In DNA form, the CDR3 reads TGTGCCAGCGAGAAGGGGGCGAGGTACGAGCAGTACTTC.

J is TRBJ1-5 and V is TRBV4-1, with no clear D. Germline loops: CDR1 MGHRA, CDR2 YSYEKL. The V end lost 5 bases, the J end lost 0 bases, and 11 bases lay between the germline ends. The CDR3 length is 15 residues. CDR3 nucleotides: TGCGCCAGCAGCGATCGGGTGGGTAGCAATCAGCCCCAGCATTTT. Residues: CASSDRVGSNQPQHF.

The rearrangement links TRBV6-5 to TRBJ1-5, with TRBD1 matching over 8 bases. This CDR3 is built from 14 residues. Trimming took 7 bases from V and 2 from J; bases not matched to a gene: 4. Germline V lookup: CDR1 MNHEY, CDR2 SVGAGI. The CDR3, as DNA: TGTGCCAGCAAGATACAGGGGGGCAATCAGCCCCAGCATTTT. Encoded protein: CASKIQGGNQPQHF.

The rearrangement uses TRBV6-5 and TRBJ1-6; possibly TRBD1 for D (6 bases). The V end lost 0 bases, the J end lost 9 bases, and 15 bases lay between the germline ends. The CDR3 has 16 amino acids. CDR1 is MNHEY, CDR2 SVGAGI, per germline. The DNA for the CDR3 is TGTGCCAGCAGTTACTCGAGCACAGGGCATGGTTCACCCCTCCACTTT. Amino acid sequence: CASSYSSTGHGSPLHF.

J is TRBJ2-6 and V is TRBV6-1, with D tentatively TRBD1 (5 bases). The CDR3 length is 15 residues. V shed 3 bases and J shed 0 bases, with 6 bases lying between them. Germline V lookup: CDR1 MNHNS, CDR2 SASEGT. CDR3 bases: TGTGCCAGCAGTGAGCAGGGCTCTGGGGCCAACGTCCTGACTTTC. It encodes CASSEQGSGANVLTF.

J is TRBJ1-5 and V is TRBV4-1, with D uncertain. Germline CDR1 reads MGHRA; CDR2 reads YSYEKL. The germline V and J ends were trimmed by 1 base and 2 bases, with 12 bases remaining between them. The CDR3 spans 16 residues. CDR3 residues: CASSQGIRSGNQPQHF. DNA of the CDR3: TGCGCCAGCAGCCAAGGGATCAGGTCGGGCAATCAGCCCCAGCATTTT.

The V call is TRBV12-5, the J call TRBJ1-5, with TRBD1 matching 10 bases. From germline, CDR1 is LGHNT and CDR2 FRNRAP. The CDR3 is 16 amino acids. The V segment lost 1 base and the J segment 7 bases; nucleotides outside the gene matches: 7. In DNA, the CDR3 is TGTGCTAGTGGTTTGGGCGACAGGGGGCGAAAGCAGCCCCAGCATTTT. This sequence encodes CASGLGDRGRKQPQHF.

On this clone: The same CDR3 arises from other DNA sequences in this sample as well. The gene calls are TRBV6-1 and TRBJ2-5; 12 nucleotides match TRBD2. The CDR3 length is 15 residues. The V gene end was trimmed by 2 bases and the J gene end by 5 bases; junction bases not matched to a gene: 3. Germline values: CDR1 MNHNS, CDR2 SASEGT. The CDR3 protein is CASSELAGGQETQYF. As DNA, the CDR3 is TGTGCCAGCAGTGAACTAGCGGGGGGGCAGGAGACCCAGTACTTC.

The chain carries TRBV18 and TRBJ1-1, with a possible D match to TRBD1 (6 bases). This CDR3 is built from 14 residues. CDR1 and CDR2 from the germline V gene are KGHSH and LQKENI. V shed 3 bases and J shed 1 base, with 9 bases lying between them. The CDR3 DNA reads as TGTGCCAGCTCACCTCAGACAGGGAACACTGAAGCTTTCTTT. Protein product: CASSPQTGNTEAFF.

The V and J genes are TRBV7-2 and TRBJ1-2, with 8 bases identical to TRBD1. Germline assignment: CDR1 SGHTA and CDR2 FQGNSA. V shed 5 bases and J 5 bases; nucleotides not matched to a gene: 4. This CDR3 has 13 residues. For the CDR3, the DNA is TGTGCCAGCAGCAGGGACAGGCGGTATGGCTACACCTTC. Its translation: CASSRDRRYGYTF. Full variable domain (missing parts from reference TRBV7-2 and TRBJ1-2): GAGVSQSPSNKVTEKGKDVELRCDPISGHTALYWYRQSLGQGLEFLIYFQGNSAPDKSGLPSDRFSAERTGGSVSTLTIQRTQQEDSAVYLCASSRDRRYGYTFGSGTRLTVV.

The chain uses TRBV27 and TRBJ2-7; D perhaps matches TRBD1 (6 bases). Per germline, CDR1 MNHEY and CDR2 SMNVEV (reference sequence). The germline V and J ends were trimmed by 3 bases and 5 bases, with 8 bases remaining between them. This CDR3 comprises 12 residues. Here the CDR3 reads CASSLRGNEQYF. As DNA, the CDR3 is TGTGCCAGCAGTTTGAGGGGGAACGAGCAGTACTTC.

The CDR3 sequence is CASSLGDRGLYGYTF. The CDR3 nucleotides are TGTGCCAGCAGCCTCGGGGACAGGGGGCTGTATGGCTACACCTTC. V usage is TRBV5-6 and J usage is TRBJ1-2; 12 bases match TRBD1. V trimming: 4 bases; J trimming: 5 bases; junction bases outside the gene matches: 6. Germline lookup yields CDR1 SGHDT and CDR2 YYEEEE. There are 15 residues in the CDR3.

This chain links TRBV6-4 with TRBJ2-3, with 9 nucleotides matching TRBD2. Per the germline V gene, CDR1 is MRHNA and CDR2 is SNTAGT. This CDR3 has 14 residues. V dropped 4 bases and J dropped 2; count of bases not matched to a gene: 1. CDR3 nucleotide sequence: TGTGCCAGCAGTGGCGGGGGGGCCACAGATACGCAGTATTTT. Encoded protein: CASSGGGATDTQYF.